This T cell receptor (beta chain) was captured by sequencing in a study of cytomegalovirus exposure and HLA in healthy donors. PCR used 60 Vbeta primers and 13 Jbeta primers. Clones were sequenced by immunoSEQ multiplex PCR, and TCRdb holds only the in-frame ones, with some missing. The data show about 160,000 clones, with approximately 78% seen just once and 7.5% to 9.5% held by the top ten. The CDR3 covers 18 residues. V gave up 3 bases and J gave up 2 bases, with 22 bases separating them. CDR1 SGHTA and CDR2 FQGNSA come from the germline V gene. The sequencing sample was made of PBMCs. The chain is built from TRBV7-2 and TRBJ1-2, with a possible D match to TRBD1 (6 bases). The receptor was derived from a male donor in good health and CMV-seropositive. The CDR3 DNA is TGTGCCAGCAGCTTCGAAACGTGGTACAGGGTTGGGAACTATGGCTACACCTTC. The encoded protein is CASSFETWYRVGNYGYTF.